This TCR beta chain is from a study of shared clonotypes between healthy human individuals. The CDR3 totals 15 residues. Germline V gives CDR1 MNHEY, CDR2 SVGAGI. The V segment lost 7 bases and the J segment 1 base; nucleotides outside the gene matches: 6. Assay used: immunoSEQ multiplex PCR; TCRdb lists only in-frame clones, some missing. The table lists roughly 700,000 clones, about nine tenths of them singletons. The V gene is TRBV6-5, the J gene TRBJ1-1; 10 bases line up with TRBD1. This TCR came from a man younger than 30 in good health. Some clones in this sample may be carry-over from other donors' samples. Sequenced: memory CD8+ T cells from PBMCs. Described subset: CD45RO+ cells pooled with CCR7-negative TemRA cells. CDR3 region: CASTPGQGRNTEAFF. The CDR3, as DNA: TGTGCCAGCACTCCGGGACAGGGGAGGAACACTGAAGCTTTCTTT.